This T cell receptor (beta chain) was sequenced in a study of identical twins. With V trimmed by 4 bases and J by 6 bases, 4 bases remained unmatched. Germline values: CDR1 DFQATT, CDR2 SNEGSKA (reference sequence). The CDR3 totals 12 residues. From the 5' RACE reads, TCRdb called clonotypes with MiXCR, one entry per CDR3 protein. Of some 1,700,000 distinct CDR3 sequences in the sample, about 32% were seen once. This chain uses TRBV20-1 with TRBJ1-2; TRBD1 matches 8 bases. Sequenced material: cord blood. This receptor was taken from a newborn girl in good health. The CDR3 sequence: CSAKRGQDGYTF. CDR3 DNA: TGCAGTGCTAAGAGGGGACAGGATGGCTACACCTTC.